The rows below give T cell receptor beta chains drawn from one sample of a study of blood T cells in healthy people across ages. TCRdb analysed the 5' RACE reads with MiXCR anew, one entry per CDR3 protein. The repertoire includes about 1 million distinct CDR3 sequences, 40% to 50% of them detected once, and over 15% sits in the top ten. The material sequenced was blood. The origin of the receptors is a woman aged 55-69 years in good health. The CDR3 runs from the conserved cysteine through the conserved F or W. Each record gives: clone size, CDR3 length, V gene, J gene, D gene, CDR3 DNA, CDR3 protein. D genes are given only for firm matches. Rows give clone size only sometimes, using once, few, many, or a class for an expanded clone.

few,15,TRBV20-1,TRBJ2-7,TRBD2,TGCAGTGCGCAAAACCTCGGAAGCGGGGCCTACGAGCAGTACTTC,CSAQNLGSGAYEQYF
many,16,TRBV11-3,TRBJ2-3,TRBD2,TGTGCCAGCAGTATTAGAGCGGGGATCGGCACAGATACGCAGTATTTT,CASSIRAGIGTDTQYF
.,16,TRBV3-1,TRBJ2-1,.,TGTGCCAGCAGCCCCTCCCAGCGGACCTCCTACAATGAGCAGTTCTTC,CASSPSQRTSYNEQFF
.,15,TRBV25-1,TRBJ1-4,TRBD1,TGTGCCAGCAAGGGGTGGGGCAGGGGGGACGAAAAACTGTTTTTT,CASKGWGRGDEKLFF
.,13,TRBV20-1,TRBJ2-4,TRBD2,TGCAGTGCTAGAGAGACTAGCGGGAGCATTCAGTACTTC,CSARETSGSIQYF
.,18,TRBV12-3/TRBV12-4,TRBJ2-4,.,TGTGCCAGCAGTTTACTCTTAATGACGGGAGTTGACAAAAACATTCAGTACTTC,CASSLLLMTGVDKNIQYF
once,15,TRBV11-2,TRBJ2-7,TRBD2,TGTGCCAGCAGCTTAGGACTAGCCATAATCTACGAGCAGTACTTC,CASSLGLAIIYEQYF
.,17,TRBV5-1,TRBJ2-5,TRBD2,TGCGCCAGCAGCTTGTTCGGGAGGGACGCTAACCAAGAGACCCAGTACTTC,CASSLFGRDANQETQYF
.,15,TRBV5-1,TRBJ1-5,.,TGCGCCAGCAGCTTGGCGGGGCAGATCAATCAGCCCCAGCATTTT,CASSLAGQINQPQHF
.,17,TRBV12-3/TRBV12-4,TRBJ2-3,TRBD2,TGTGCCGTCAGGAGACTAGCGGGAGGCCTAAACACAGATACGCAGTATTTT,CAVRRLAGGLNTDTQYF
few,13,TRBV5-1,TRBJ2-7,.,TGCGCCAGCAGCTTGGATTGGGCCTACGAGCAGTACTTC,CASSLDWAYEQYF
many,15,TRBV4-2,TRBJ1-2,.,TGTGCCAGCAGCCAAGATACTGCGGAAGGGTATGGCTACACCTTC,CASSQDTAEGYGYTF